These T cell receptor beta chains were read from a single sample in a study of early T cells in non-severe SARS-CoV-2 infection. TCRdb used MiXCR to reprocess the 5' RACE reads, holding one entry per CDR3 protein. The sample records roughly 81,000 distinct CDR3 sequences, 5% to 7% being singletons. The sequencing sample was made of whole blood. These receptors came from an adult who was a healthcare worker with PCR-confirmed SARS-CoV-2 infection or an uninfected control (not recorded which). Each CDR3 is given without its conserved first and last residue. Fields, in order: J gene, V gene, clone size, CDR3 protein. Part of the rows lack a size; the others show once, few, many or a class for expanded clones.

>TRBJ2-3|TRBV7-2|-
ASSLTTLNTDTQY
>TRBJ2-3|TRBV3-1|few
ASSPGYGGAEDTQY
>TRBJ1-1|TRBV12-3/TRBV12-4|many
ASSETGRVEAF
>TRBJ2-3|TRBV7-9|many
ASSLGSAGDRTDTQY
>TRBJ2-7|TRBV7-8|-
ASRGAGREQY
>TRBJ1-4|TRBV5-1|many
ASSLLQGEKLF
>TRBJ2-7|TRBV9|-
ASSTAGGPREQY
>TRBJ2-7|TRBV6-2/TRBV6-3|-
ASKRDPHYEQY
>TRBJ2-5|TRBV20-1|few
SARATETQY
>TRBJ1-5|TRBV7-8|few
ASSAWTLSNQPQH
>TRBJ1-2|TRBV20-1|-
SAMQGSGGYT
>TRBJ2-1|TRBV6-4|-
ASSELAGGYNEQF
>TRBJ2-1|TRBV2|-
ASSALGAGGHNEQF
>TRBJ1-6|TRBV30|few
AWSVPVYNSPLH
>TRBJ2-7|TRBV20-1|many
SASTTRREQY
>TRBJ1-6|TRBV11-2|many
ASSPRQGISPLH
>TRBJ2-1|TRBV5-1|few
ASSLAPSGSPDEQF
>TRBJ2-7|TRBV3-1|-
ASSQTGGIGEQY
>TRBJ1-2|TRBV29-1|many
SVESGEDGYT
>TRBJ2-3|TRBV4-1|many
ASSPGTFSSTDTQY
>TRBJ2-3|TRBV5-1|many
ASRSSTDTQY
>TRBJ1-5|TRBV3-1|many
ASSRTGSNQPQH
>TRBJ2-1|TRBV18|few
ASSPVGQGWIGEQF
>TRBJ1-5|TRBV2|medium-sized
ASSGGYSNQPQH